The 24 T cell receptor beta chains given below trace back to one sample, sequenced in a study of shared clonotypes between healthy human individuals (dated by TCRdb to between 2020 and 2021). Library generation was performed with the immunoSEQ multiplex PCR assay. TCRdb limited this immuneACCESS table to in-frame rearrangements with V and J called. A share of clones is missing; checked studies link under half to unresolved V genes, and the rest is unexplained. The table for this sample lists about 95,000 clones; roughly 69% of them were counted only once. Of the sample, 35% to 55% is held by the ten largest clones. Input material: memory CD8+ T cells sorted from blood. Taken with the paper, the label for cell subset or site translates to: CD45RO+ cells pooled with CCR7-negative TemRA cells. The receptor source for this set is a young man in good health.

The CDR3 is CASSPTRGTQAHNEQFF. In DNA form, the CDR3 reads TGTGCCAGCAGCCCTACCCGGGGGACGCAGGCACACAATGAGCAGTTCTTC. The rearrangement links TRBV7-9 to TRBJ2-1; D is perhaps TRBD2 (6 bases). CDR3 size: 17 residues. Germline assignment: CDR1 SEHNR and CDR2 FQNEAQ (reference sequence). Trimming took off 5 bases at V and 5 bases at J, with 22 bases between the two ends.

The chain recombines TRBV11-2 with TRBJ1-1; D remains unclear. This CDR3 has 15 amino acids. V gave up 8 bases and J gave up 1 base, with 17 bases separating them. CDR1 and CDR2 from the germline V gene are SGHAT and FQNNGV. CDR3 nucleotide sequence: TGTGCCAGCGCCCATTCTCTCCCAAGGAACACTGAAGCTTTCTTT. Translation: CASAHSLPRNTEAFF. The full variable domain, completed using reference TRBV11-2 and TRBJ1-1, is EAGVAQSPRYKIIEKRQSVAFWCNPISGHATLYWYQQILGQGPKLLIQFQNNGVVDDSQLPKDRFSAERLKGVDSTLKIQPAKLEDSAVYLCASAHSLPRNTEAFFGQGTRLTVV.

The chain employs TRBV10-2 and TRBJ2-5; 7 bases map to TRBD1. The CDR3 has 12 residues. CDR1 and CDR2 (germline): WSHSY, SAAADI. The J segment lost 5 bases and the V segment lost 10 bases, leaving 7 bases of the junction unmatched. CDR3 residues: CATSTGWETQYF. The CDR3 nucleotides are TGCGCCACGTCGACAGGGTGGGAGACCCAGTACTTC.

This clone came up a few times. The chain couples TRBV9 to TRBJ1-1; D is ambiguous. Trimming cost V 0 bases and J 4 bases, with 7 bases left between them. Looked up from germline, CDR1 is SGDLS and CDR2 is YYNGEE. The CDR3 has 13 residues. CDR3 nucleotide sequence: TGTGCCAGCAGCGTAGCTTTCGGCACTGAAGCTTTCTTT. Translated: CASSVAFGTEAFF. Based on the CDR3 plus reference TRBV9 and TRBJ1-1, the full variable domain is DSGVTQTPKHLITATGQRVTLRCSPRSGDLSVYWYQQSLDQGLQFLIQYYNGEERAKGNILERFSAQQFPDLHSELNLSSLELGDSALYFCASSVAFGTEAFFGQGTRLTVV.

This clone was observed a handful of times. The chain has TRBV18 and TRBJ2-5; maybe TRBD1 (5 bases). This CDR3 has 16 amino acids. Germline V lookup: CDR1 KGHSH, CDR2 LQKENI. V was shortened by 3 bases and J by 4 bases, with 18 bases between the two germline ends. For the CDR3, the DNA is TGTGCCAGCTCACCTGATCACTCACAGGTTCTAGAGACCCAGTACTTC. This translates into CASSPDHSQVLETQYF.

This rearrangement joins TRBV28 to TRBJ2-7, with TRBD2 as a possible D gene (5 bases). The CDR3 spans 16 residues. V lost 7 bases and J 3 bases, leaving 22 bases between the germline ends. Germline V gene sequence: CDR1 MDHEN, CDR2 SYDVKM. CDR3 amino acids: CASMRTPASFSYEQYF. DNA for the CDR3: TGTGCCAGCATGAGGACGCCGGCTAGCTTTAGCTACGAGCAGTACTTC.

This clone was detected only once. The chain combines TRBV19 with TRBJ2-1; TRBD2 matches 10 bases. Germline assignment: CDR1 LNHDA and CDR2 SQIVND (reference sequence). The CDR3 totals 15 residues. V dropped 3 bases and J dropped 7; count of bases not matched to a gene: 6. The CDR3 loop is CASSILAGGPNEQFF. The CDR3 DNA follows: TGTGCCAGTAGTATTTTAGCGGGGGGCCCAAATGAGCAGTTCTTC.

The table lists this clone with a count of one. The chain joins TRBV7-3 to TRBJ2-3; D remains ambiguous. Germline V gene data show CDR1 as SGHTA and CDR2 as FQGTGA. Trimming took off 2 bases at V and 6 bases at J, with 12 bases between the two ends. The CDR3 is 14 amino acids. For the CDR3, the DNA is TGTGCCAGCAGCTTAGGGGTGGGGTGGGATACGCAGTATTTT. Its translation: CASSLGVGWDTQYF.

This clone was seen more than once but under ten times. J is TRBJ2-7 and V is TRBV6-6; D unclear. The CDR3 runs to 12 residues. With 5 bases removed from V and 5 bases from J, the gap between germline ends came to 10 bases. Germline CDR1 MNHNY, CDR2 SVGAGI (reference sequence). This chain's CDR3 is CASSDEVHEQYF. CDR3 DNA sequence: TGTGCCAGCAGTGATGAGGTCCACGAGCAGTACTTC.

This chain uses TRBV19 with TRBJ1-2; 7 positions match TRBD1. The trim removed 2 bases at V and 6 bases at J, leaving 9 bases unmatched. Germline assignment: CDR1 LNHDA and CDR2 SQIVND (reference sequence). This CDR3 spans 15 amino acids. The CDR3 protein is CASSIRQGYVHGYTF. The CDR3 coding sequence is TGTGCCAGTAGTATACGACAGGGATATGTACATGGCTACACCTTC.

The CDR3 here is CASSLAGSTGELFF. As DNA, the CDR3 is TGTGCCAGCAGCTTGGCAGGTAGCACCGGGGAGCTGTTTTTT. V is TRBV5-4 and J is TRBJ2-2, with D uncertain. The germline V and J ends were trimmed by 0 bases and 4 bases, with 7 bases remaining between them. The CDR3 has 14 residues. Germline values: CDR1 SGHNT, CDR2 YYREEE (reference sequence).

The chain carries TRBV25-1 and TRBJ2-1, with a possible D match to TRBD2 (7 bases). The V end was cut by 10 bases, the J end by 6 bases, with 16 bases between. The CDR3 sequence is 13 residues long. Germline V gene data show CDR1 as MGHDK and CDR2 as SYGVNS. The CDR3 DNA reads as TGTGCCATCAAGGGGGGGGCGGCCAATGAGCAGTTCTTC. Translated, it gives CAIKGGAANEQFF.

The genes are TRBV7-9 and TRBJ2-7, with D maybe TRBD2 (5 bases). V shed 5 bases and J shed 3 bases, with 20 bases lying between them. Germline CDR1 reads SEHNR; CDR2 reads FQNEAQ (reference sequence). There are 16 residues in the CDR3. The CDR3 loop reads CASSHLDGIHGYEQYF. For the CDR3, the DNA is TGTGCCAGCAGCCACTTGGACGGGATACACGGCTACGAGCAGTACTTC.

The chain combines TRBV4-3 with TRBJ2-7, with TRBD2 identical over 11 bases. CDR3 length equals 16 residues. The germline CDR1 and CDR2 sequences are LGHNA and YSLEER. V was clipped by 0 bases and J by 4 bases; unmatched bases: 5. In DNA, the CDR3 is TGCGCCAGCAGCCAAGATAAACTAGCGGGAGTGTACGAGCAGTACTTC. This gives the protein CASSQDKLAGVYEQYF.

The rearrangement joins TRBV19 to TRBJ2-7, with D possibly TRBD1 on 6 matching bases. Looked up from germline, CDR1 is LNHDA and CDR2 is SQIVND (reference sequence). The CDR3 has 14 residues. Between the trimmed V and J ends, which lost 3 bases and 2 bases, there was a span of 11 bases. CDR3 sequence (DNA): TGTGCCAGTAGTATTCAGAGGGGGACCTACGAGCAGTACTTC. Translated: CASSIQRGTYEQYF.

The CDR3 region has the DNA TGTGCCAGCAGCGAGACTAATGAAAAACTGTTTTTT. Translating gives CASSETNEKLFF. The chain carries TRBV7-8 and TRBJ1-4, with D unclear. This CDR3 is 12 amino acids long. Germline values: CDR1 SGHVS, CDR2 FQNEAQ. Trimming cost V 5 bases and J 2 bases, with 3 bases left between them.

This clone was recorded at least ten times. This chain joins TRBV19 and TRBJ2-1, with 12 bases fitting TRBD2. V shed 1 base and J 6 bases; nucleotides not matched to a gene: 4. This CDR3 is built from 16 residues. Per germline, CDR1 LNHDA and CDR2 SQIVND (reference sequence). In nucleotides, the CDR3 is TGTGCCAGTAGTATAGTCGGACTAGCGGGAAGCAATGAGCAGTTCTTC. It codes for CASSIVGLAGSNEQFF.

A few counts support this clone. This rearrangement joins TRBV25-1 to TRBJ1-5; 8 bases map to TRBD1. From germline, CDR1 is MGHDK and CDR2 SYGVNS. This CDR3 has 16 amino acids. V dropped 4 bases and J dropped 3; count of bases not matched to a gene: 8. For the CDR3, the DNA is TGTGCCAGCAGTGGACCAGACAGGGGTCCCAATCAGCCCCAGCATTTT. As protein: CASSGPDRGPNQPQHF.

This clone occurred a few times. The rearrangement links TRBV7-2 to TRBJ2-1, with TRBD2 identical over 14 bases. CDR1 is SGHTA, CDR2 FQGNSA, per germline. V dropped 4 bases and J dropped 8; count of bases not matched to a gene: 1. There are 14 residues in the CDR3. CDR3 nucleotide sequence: TGTGCCAGCAGCTCGGGACTAGCGGGAGATGAGCAGTTCTTC. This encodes CASSSGLAGDEQFF.

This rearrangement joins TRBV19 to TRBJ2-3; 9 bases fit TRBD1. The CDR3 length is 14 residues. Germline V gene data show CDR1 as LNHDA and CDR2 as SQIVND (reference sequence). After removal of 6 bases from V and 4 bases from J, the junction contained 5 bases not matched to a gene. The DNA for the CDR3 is TGTGCCAGTAGCGGGGACAGGGAAGCAGATACGCAGTATTTT. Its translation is CASSGDREADTQYF.

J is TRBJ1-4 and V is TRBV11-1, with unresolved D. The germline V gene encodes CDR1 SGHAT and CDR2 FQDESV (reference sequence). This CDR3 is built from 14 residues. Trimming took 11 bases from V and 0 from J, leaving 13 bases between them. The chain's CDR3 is CALSWRATNEKLFF. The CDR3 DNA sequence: TGTGCCCTGTCTTGGCGTGCAACTAATGAAAAACTGTTTTTT. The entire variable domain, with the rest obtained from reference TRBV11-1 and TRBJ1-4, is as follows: EAEVAQSPRYKITEKSQAVAFWCDPISGHATLYWYRQILGQGPELLVQFQDESVVDDSQLPKDRFSAERLKGVDSTLKIQPAELGDSAMYLCALSWRATNEKLFFGSGTQLSVL.

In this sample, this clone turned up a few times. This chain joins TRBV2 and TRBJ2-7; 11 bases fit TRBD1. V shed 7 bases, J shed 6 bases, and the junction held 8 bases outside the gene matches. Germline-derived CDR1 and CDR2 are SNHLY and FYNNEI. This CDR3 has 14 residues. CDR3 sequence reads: CASTLLDRGLEQYF. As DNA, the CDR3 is TGTGCCAGCACCCTATTGGACAGGGGGCTCGAGCAGTACTTC.

For the CDR3, the DNA is TGTGCCAGCAGCCCCTCCTCCGGGACCGCCGCGTATGGCTACACCTTC. Translating it yields CASSPSSGTAAYGYTF. The V gene is TRBV4-2, the J gene TRBJ1-2; perhaps TRBD1 as D (5 bases). The V gene's germline CDR1 is LGHNA and CDR2 YNFKEQ. The CDR3 spans 16 residues. The V and J ends lost 4 bases and 5 bases respectively, with 20 bases between them.

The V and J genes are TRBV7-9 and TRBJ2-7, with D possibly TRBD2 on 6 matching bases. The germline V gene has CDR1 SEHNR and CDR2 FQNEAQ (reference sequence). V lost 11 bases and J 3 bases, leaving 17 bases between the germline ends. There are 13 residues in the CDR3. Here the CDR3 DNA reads TGTGCCGTCCGAACTGCTAGCGACTACGAGCAGTACTTC. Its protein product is CAVRTASDYEQYF.